A selection of T cell receptor beta chains follows, all from one sample in a study of immune heterogeneity within non-small cell lung tumors. Via MiXCR, TCRdb re-called the multiplex PCR reads, giving one row per CDR3 protein. The table shows about 2,600 distinct CDR3 sequences, with under 30% occurring only once. Sequencing was performed on lung tumor tissue. The origin of the receptors is a man aged 45-65 years with non-small cell lung cancer. The CDR3 runs from the conserved cysteine through the conserved F or W. The order of the fields is J gene, D gene, clone size, V gene, CDR3 DNA, CDR3 protein. D genes are given only for firm matches. Expanded clones are given a class, and other clones once, few, many or no size at all.

j_gene: TRBJ2-7
d_gene: TRBD2
abundance: medium-sized
v_gene: TRBV10-1
CDR3nt: TGCGCCAGCTCTCCTCTAGCGGGGACCTTGTACGAGCAGTACTTC
CDR3aa: CASSPLAGTLYEQYF

j_gene: TRBJ2-1
d_gene: -
abundance: medium-sized
v_gene: TRBV6-1
CDR3nt: TGTGCCAGCAGTGGTGGTGGGAGCTCCTACAATGAGCAGTTCTTC
CDR3aa: CASSGGGSSYNEQFF

j_gene: TRBJ2-7
d_gene: -
abundance: many
v_gene: TRBV7-9
CDR3nt: TGTGCCAGCAGCTTAATCAAGTCAGGGCCACCCTCCTACGAGCAGTACTTC
CDR3aa: CASSLIKSGPPSYEQYF

j_gene: TRBJ2-7
d_gene: -
abundance: -
v_gene: TRBV11-2
CDR3nt: TGTGCCAGCAGCCCCGACATAACCCCCCACGAGCAGTACTTC
CDR3aa: CASSPDITPHEQYF

j_gene: TRBJ2-2
d_gene: -
abundance: medium-sized
v_gene: TRBV4-1
CDR3nt: TGCGCCAGCAGCCAAGGGTCAGGCCAGACATTAGCGGGGGAGCTGTTTTTT
CDR3aa: CASSQGSGQTLAGELFF

j_gene: TRBJ2-7
d_gene: -
abundance: medium-sized
v_gene: TRBV11-2
CDR3nt: TGTGCCAGCAGAGCCCCCGCCCTCTCCTACGAGCAGTACTTC
CDR3aa: CASRAPALSYEQYF

j_gene: TRBJ1-1
d_gene: -
abundance: -
v_gene: TRBV14
CDR3nt: TGTGCCAGCAGTCCGAGGACAGCCCTCCCCACTGAAGCTTTCTTT
CDR3aa: CASSPRTALPTEAFF

j_gene: TRBJ2-7
d_gene: -
abundance: -
v_gene: TRBV10-1
CDR3nt: TGCGCCAGCAGTGAGTCCGGGGGAAGGTCCTACGAGCAGTACTTC
CDR3aa: CASSESGGRSYEQYF

j_gene: TRBJ1-2
d_gene: TRBD1
abundance: medium-sized
v_gene: TRBV2
CDR3nt: TGTGCCAGCAGTGAAAGGTGGGACAGGGCTGGCTACACCTTC
CDR3aa: CASSERWDRAGYTF

j_gene: TRBJ1-1
d_gene: -
abundance: medium-sized
v_gene: TRBV27
CDR3nt: TGTGCCAGCAGTTTAAAGTGGTCCAACACTGAAGCTTTCTTT
CDR3aa: CASSLKWSNTEAFF

j_gene: TRBJ2-1
d_gene: -
abundance: medium-sized
v_gene: TRBV2
CDR3nt: TGTGCCAGCAGGCAAGGGACTGGGAGTCTTAATGAGCAGTTCTTC
CDR3aa: CASRQGTGSLNEQFF

j_gene: TRBJ2-7
d_gene: -
abundance: -
v_gene: TRBV19
CDR3nt: TGTGCCAGTAGTAATTCCGCTAGCAGCTACGAGCAGTACTTC
CDR3aa: CASSNSASSYEQYF

j_gene: TRBJ2-3
d_gene: TRBD2
abundance: few
v_gene: TRBV7-2
CDR3nt: TGTGCCAGCAGCTTCGTCGATTGGTCACTAGCGGGAACAGATACGCAGTATTTT
CDR3aa: CASSFVDWSLAGTDTQYF

j_gene: TRBJ1-2
d_gene: TRBD1
abundance: -
v_gene: TRBV30
CDR3nt: TGTGCCTGGACCTTGACAGGGTACGATGGCTACACCTTC
CDR3aa: CAWTLTGYDGYTF

j_gene: TRBJ1-5
d_gene: -
abundance: medium-sized
v_gene: TRBV4-2
CDR3nt: TGTGCCAGCAGCCAAGACAGGGTAGGCAATCAGCCCCAGCATTTT
CDR3aa: CASSQDRVGNQPQHF

j_gene: TRBJ2-1
d_gene: TRBD2
abundance: large
v_gene: TRBV2
CDR3nt: TGTGCCAGCAGGGGGGGGACGGGCGTATTAAATGAGCAGTTCTTC
CDR3aa: CASRGGTGVLNEQFF

j_gene: TRBJ1-5
d_gene: -
abundance: medium-sized
v_gene: TRBV28
CDR3nt: TGTGCCAGCAGTTTTCTGGTGGGTGGCAATCAGCCCCAGCATTTT
CDR3aa: CASSFLVGGNQPQHF

j_gene: TRBJ2-5
d_gene: -
abundance: once
v_gene: TRBV28
CDR3nt: TGTGCCAGCACCCGACTTCCCGGGACTCAAGAGACCCAGTACTTC
CDR3aa: CASTRLPGTQETQYF

j_gene: TRBJ2-7
d_gene: -
abundance: medium-sized
v_gene: TRBV5-1
CDR3nt: TGCGCCAGCAGCTTGGATATCGAGCAGTACTTC
CDR3aa: CASSLDIEQYF

j_gene: TRBJ2-1
d_gene: TRBD2
abundance: medium-sized
v_gene: TRBV6-1
CDR3nt: TGTGCCAGCAAACGACTAGCGGGAGGGATATACAATGAGCAGTTCTTC
CDR3aa: CASKRLAGGIYNEQFF

j_gene: TRBJ1-5
d_gene: -
abundance: medium-sized
v_gene: TRBV3-1
CDR3nt: TGTGCCAGCAGCCGTAGGGGTCAGGGTCAGCCCCAGCATTTT
CDR3aa: CASSRRGQGQPQHF

j_gene: TRBJ1-6
d_gene: TRBD1
abundance: medium-sized
v_gene: TRBV12-3/TRBV12-4
CDR3nt: TGTGCCAGCAGCCCGACAGGGGGCCTCTATAATTCACCCCTCCACTTT
CDR3aa: CASSPTGGLYNSPLHF

j_gene: TRBJ1-5
d_gene: -
abundance: -
v_gene: TRBV29-1
CDR3nt: TGCAGCGGTCCCAAGGGAAATAGCAATCAGCCCCAGCATTTT
CDR3aa: CSGPKGNSNQPQHF

j_gene: TRBJ2-3
d_gene: TRBD2
abundance: -
v_gene: TRBV18
CDR3nt: TGTGCCAGCTCGGGACTAGCCTCAGGTACGCAGTATTTT
CDR3aa: CASSGLASGTQYF

j_gene: TRBJ1-2
d_gene: -
abundance: medium-sized
v_gene: TRBV3-1
CDR3nt: TGTGCCAGCAGCCCCCAGGGAGGTGGCTACACCTTC
CDR3aa: CASSPQGGGYTF

j_gene: TRBJ2-7
d_gene: TRBD2
abundance: medium-sized
v_gene: TRBV4-1
CDR3nt: TGCGCCAGCAGCCAGACCGGGACTAGCGGGTCCTACGAGCAGTACTTC
CDR3aa: CASSQTGTSGSYEQYF

j_gene: TRBJ2-7
d_gene: TRBD2
abundance: few
v_gene: TRBV5-1
CDR3nt: TGCGCCAGCAGCTTGCTCGGGACTAGCGGGAGGTACGAGCAGTACTTC
CDR3aa: CASSLLGTSGRYEQYF

j_gene: TRBJ2-1
d_gene: -
abundance: medium-sized
v_gene: TRBV20-1
CDR3nt: TGCAGTGCTAGCCACCCTACCTCGGGCATAAATGAGCAGTTCTTC
CDR3aa: CSASHPTSGINEQFF

j_gene: TRBJ2-7
d_gene: -
abundance: medium-sized
v_gene: TRBV28
CDR3nt: TGTGCCAGCAGTTTTTCGGGCGGCCTCTACGAGCAGTACTTC
CDR3aa: CASSFSGGLYEQYF